The next 15 T cell receptor beta chains were all read from a single sample in a study of blood T cell repertoires in COVID-19. Using immunoSEQ multiplex PCR, the repertoire was profiled, and TCRdb retains in-frame clones only, with some absent. The sample contains 250,000 to 350,000 clones, around 90% of which appear only once. What was sequenced was PBMCs or T cells enriched from blood (not recorded which). The receptor set was obtained from a woman aged 18-29 years with acute COVID-19.

The rearrangement uses TRBV18 and TRBJ1-2; TRBD1 might be the D (6 bases). The CDR3 covers 15 residues. Germline V gene sequence: CDR1 KGHSH, CDR2 LQKENI. Trimming left V 1 base short and J 3 bases short, with 12 bases between. The CDR3 DNA sequence: TGTGCCAGCTCACCACGAACAGGGAGCGACTATGGCTACACCTTC. This encodes CASSPRTGSDYGYTF.

The chain uses TRBV4-2 and TRBJ2-3; a weak D match, TRBD2 (5 bases). Germline CDR1 reads LGHNA; CDR2 reads YNFKEQ. This CDR3 has 15 residues. The V and J ends lost 1 base and 4 bases respectively, with 12 bases between them. The CDR3, as DNA: TGTGCCAGCAGCCAAGTTGTCCGGGGAGCAGATACGCAGTATTTT. Translation gives CASSQVVRGADTQYF.

The rearrangement joins TRBV29-1 to TRBJ1-2; the D gene is possibly TRBD1 (5 bases). The CDR3 has 13 amino acids. V lost 6 bases to trimming and J lost 4 bases, with 15 bases between them. Looked up from germline, CDR1 is SQVTM and CDR2 is ANQGSEA. CDR3 sequence (DNA): TGCAGCGTCCTGGGCGGGGGGAGCTATGGCTACACCTTC. Its protein is CSVLGGGSYGYTF.

V is TRBV27 and J is TRBJ1-2; 8 nucleotides match TRBD1. CDR1 and CDR2 (germline): MNHEY, SMNVEV (reference sequence). With V trimmed by 3 bases and J by 6 bases, 9 bases remained unmatched. The CDR3 is made up of 15 amino acids. CDR3 loop: CASSFLDRELHGYTF. The CDR3 bases are TGTGCCAGCAGTTTTTTGGACAGGGAGCTTCATGGCTACACCTTC.

This clone was observed once. The V gene is TRBV9, the J gene TRBJ1-3; TRBD1 matches 7 bases. The CDR3 runs to 15 residues. Germline V CDR1 and CDR2: SGDLS, YYNGEE. Trimming removed 4 bases from V and 2 bases from J; junction bases left unmatched: 6. CDR3 sequence reads: CASSSTTGPGNTIYF. DNA for the CDR3: TGTGCCAGCAGCTCCACGACAGGGCCTGGAAACACCATATATTTT.

This rearrangement joins TRBV11-3 to TRBJ1-1, with D uncertain. The CDR3 extends over 13 amino acids. Germline lookup yields CDR1 SGHNT and CDR2 YENEEA. Between the trimmed V and J ends, which lost 0 bases and 3 bases, there was a span of 5 bases. The CDR3 sequence: CASSLDGDTEAFF. The CDR3 bases are TGTGCCAGCAGCTTAGACGGTGACACTGAAGCTTTCTTT.

The rearrangement links TRBV2 to TRBJ2-3, with D uncertain. The CDR3 runs 11 residues. Trimming removed 4 bases from V and 3 bases from J, with 2 bases in between. Germline lookup yields CDR1 SNHLY and CDR2 FYNNEI. CDR3 sequence: CASSATDTQYF. The DNA of the CDR3 is TGTGCCAGCAGTGCAACAGATACGCAGTATTTT.

This chain connects TRBV28 to TRBJ1-2; D is perhaps TRBD1 (6 bases). This CDR3 contains 16 residues. Trimming pared 4 bases from V and 1 base from J, leaving 16 bases between. Per the germline V gene, CDR1 is MDHEN and CDR2 is SYDVKM. In DNA form, the CDR3 reads TGTGCCAGCAGTTCCGTAGGGGGTCCCATTAACTATGGCTACACCTTC. This sequence encodes CASSSVGGPINYGYTF.

The chain couples TRBV4-2 to TRBJ2-3, with D possibly being TRBD2 (5 bases). Trimming stripped 2 bases from V and 0 bases from J, with 6 bases between. The V gene's germline CDR1 is LGHNA and CDR2 YNFKEQ. This CDR3 has 14 amino acids. CDR3 sequence reads: CASSQWTSTDTQYF. The DNA for the CDR3 is TGTGCCAGCAGCCAATGGACTAGCACAGATACGCAGTATTTT.

This clone came up once. The V and J genes are TRBV5-1 and TRBJ2-7, with D maybe TRBD2 (6 bases). With 5 bases removed from V and 5 bases from J, the gap between germline ends came to 23 bases. Germline CDR1 reads SGHRS; CDR2 reads YFSETQ. CDR3 length: 16 amino acids. The CDR3 DNA follows: TGCGCCAGCAGGGGAAGTGTCTGGGACTCAGGAGACGAGCAGTACTTC. Protein product: CASRGSVWDSGDEQYF.

This chain connects TRBV11-3 to TRBJ2-1; 8 nucleotides match TRBD2. Germline-derived CDR1 and CDR2 are SGHNT and YENEEA. Trimming took 6 bases from V and 6 from J; bases not matched to a gene: 10. This CDR3 comprises 15 residues. DNA for the CDR3: TGTGCCAGCAGGGGTGGACTAGCTAGGTTCAATGAGCAGTTCTTC. It codes for CASRGGLARFNEQFF. Based on the CDR3 plus reference TRBV11-3 and TRBJ2-1, the full variable domain is EAGVVQSPRYKIIEKKQPVAFWCNPISGHNTLYWYLQNLGQGPELLIRYENEEAVDDSQLPKDRFSAERLKGVDSTLKIQPAELGDSAVYLCASRGGLARFNEQFFGPGTRLTVL.

This chain links TRBV19 with TRBJ2-7; D might be TRBD1 (7 bases). V shed 1 base and J shed 6 bases, with 13 bases lying between them. This CDR3 is built from 14 residues. Germline-derived CDR1 and CDR2 are LNHDA and SQIVND (reference sequence). CDR3 region: CASSIVAGGGEQYF. The CDR3 DNA reads as TGTGCCAGTAGTATAGTGGCAGGGGGAGGCGAGCAGTACTTC.

Concerning this clone: At the DNA level, this CDR3 is encoded by other sequences in the same sample as well. The rearrangement uses TRBV6-5 and TRBJ2-7; TRBD1 agrees at 10 bases. CDR1 is MNHEY, CDR2 SVGAGI, per germline. V lost 6 bases, J lost 2 bases, and 4 bases stayed unmatched. CDR3 size: 14 residues. The CDR3 sequence is CASSRDRGTYEQYF. CDR3 in DNA: TGTGCCAGCAGCCGGGACAGGGGTACCTACGAGCAGTACTTC.

A single count supports this clone. This chain joins TRBV28 and TRBJ2-5; 9 positions agree with TRBD2. This CDR3 is built from 19 residues. V was clipped by 9 bases and J by 4 bases; unmatched bases: 24. CDR1 is MDHEN, CDR2 SYDVKM, per germline. The CDR3 protein is CARTLKPGLATKSRETQYF. CDR3 sequence (DNA): TGTGCCAGAACACTCAAACCGGGACTAGCAACAAAGTCGAGAGAGACCCAGTACTTC.

The V call is TRBV19, the J call TRBJ1-5, with 8 bases that match TRBD1. V shed 7 bases, J shed 4 bases, and the junction held 9 bases outside the gene matches. Germline-derived CDR1 and CDR2 are LNHDA and SQIVND (reference sequence). The CDR3 totals 15 residues. The CDR3: CASKGDRRLNQPQHF. The CDR3, as DNA: TGTGCCAGTAAGGGGGACAGGAGACTTAATCAGCCCCAGCATTTT.